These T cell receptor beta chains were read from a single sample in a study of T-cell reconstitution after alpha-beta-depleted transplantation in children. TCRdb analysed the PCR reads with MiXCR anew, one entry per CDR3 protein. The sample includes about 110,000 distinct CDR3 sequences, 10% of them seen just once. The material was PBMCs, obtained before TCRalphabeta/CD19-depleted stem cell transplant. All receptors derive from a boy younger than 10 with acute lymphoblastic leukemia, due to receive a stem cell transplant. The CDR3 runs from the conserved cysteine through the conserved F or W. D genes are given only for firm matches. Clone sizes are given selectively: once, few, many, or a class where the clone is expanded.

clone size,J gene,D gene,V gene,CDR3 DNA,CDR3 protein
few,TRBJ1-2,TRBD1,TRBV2,TGTGCCAGCAGTGAGCTTCCCGGCGGGACAGTCTATGGCTACACCTTC,CASSELPGGTVYGYTF
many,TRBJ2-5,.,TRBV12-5,TGTGCTAGTGGTTTGCAACTTTCTCCCCAGTACTTC,CASGLQLSPQYF
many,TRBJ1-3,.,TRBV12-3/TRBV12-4,TGTGCCAGCACCCCGGGACACTCTGGAAACACCATATATTTT,CASTPGHSGNTIYF
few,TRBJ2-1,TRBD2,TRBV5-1,TGCGCCAGCAGAGGCTTAGCGGGAGGGCCCTACAATGAGCAGTTCTTC,CASRGLAGGPYNEQFF
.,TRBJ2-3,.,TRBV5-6,TGTGCCATGGGCTCGGGAGTAGTATGGGGTGGAACAGATACGCAGTATTTT,CAMGSGVVWGGTDTQYF
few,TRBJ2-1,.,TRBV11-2,TGTGCCAGCAGCTTAGCATCCTACAATGAGCAGTTCTTC,CASSLASYNEQFF
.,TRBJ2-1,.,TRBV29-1,TGCAGCGCGACCCGGGGCTCCTACAATGAGCAGTTCTTC,CSATRGSYNEQFF
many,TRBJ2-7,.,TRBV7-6,TGTGCCAGCAGCTTAGAGCAGGGCAGCTCCTACGAGCAGTACTTC,CASSLEQGSSYEQYF
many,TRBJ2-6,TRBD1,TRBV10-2,TGCGCCAGCAGTGGCCGACAGGGCACGGCGTCCCAAGGGGCCAACGTCCTGACTTTC,CASSGRQGTASQGANVLTF
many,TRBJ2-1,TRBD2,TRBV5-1,TGCGCCAGCAGCACAGGACTAGCGGGAGCCGGTGAGCAGTTCTTC,CASSTGLAGAGEQFF
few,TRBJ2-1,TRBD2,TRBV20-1,TGCAGTGCTAGAGACCCGGGACTAGCGCCTAATGAGCAGTTCTTC,CSARDPGLAPNEQFF
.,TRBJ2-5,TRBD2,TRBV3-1,TGTGCCAGCACCCCCAGGCTAGCGGGAGAGGAGACCCAGTACTTC,CASTPRLAGEETQYF
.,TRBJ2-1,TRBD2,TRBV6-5,TGTGCCAGCAGTTACTCTCGACTAGCGGGATTCTACAATGAGCAGTTCTTC,CASSYSRLAGFYNEQFF
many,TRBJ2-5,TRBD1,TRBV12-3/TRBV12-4,TGTGCCAGCAGACGAACTGACAGGGCCCGGGAGACCCAGTACTTC,CASRRTDRARETQYF
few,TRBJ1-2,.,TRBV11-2,TGTGCCAGCAGCCAGATAATTAACTATGGCTACACCTTC,CASSQIINYGYTF
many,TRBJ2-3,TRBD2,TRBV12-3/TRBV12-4,TGTGCCAGCAGTTTGAGAGCGGGAGGGCCGGTAGATACGCAGTATTTT,CASSLRAGGPVDTQYF
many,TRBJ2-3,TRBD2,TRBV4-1,TGCGCCAGCAGCCAAGTACTAGCGGACACAGATACGCAGTATTTT,CASSQVLADTDTQYF
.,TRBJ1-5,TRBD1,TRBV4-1,TGCGCCAGCAGCCAAGTGGACAGGGGCCAACAGCCCCAGCATTTT,CASSQVDRGQQPQHF
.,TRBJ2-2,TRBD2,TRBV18,TGTGCCAGCTCACCATACCGGGGGGCGAACACCGGGGAGCTGTTTTTT,CASSPYRGANTGELFF
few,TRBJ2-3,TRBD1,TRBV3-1,TGTGCCAGCAGCCAGCCGGACAGGGGTCCTTTGGATACGCAGTATTTT,CASSQPDRGPLDTQYF
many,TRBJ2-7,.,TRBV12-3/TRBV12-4,TGTGCCAGCAGTTTACCGGGGGGCGACGAGCAGTACTTC,CASSLPGGDEQYF
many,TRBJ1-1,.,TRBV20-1,TGCAGTGCTAGGGTAAACACTGAAGCTTTCTTT,CSARVNTEAFF
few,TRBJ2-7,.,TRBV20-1,TGCAGTGCGGGGGCTCCCACAGGGGAGCAGTACTTC,CSAGAPTGEQYF
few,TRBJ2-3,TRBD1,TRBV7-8,TGTGCCAGCAGCCTTCACAGGGGAGCAGATACGCAGTATTTT,CASSLHRGADTQYF
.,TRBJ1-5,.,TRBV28,TGTGCCAGCAGTTTGTCCTATAAAGGCAATCAGCCCCAGCATTTT,CASSLSYKGNQPQHF
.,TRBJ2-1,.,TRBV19,TGTGCCAGTAGTATTACCGGCGGCTGGATCAATGAGCAGTTCTTC,CASSITGGWINEQFF
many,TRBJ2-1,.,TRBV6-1,TGTGCCAGCGGGGGGACCACGCCTGGGAGTGAGCAGTTCTTC,CASGGTTPGSEQFF
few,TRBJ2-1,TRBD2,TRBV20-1,TGCAGTGCTAGAGATACGGTATGGGGGAGGGCCGGGGCGTTCTACAATGAGCAGTTCTTC,CSARDTVWGRAGAFYNEQFF
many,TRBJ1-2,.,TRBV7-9,TGTGCCAGCAGCTATACAGGGTATTATGGCTACACCTTC,CASSYTGYYGYTF
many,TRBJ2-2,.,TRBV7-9,TGTGCCAGCAGCTTTGACACCGGGGAGCTGTTTTTT,CASSFDTGELFF
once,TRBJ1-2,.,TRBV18,TGTGCCAGCTCACCAACAGGGAACTATGGCTACACCTTC,CASSPTGNYGYTF
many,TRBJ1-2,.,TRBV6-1,TGTGCCAGCAGGAATACGGGCGGGGGAGGCTACACCTTC,CASRNTGGGGYTF
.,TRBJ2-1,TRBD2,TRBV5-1,TGCGCCAGCAGCCCGGAGACTAGCGGGAGGGCCAATGAGCAGTTCTTC,CASSPETSGRANEQFF
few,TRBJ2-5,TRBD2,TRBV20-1,TGCAGTGCCAGAGGGCTAGCGGGAGTAGAGACCCAGTACTTC,CSARGLAGVETQYF
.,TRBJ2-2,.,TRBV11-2,TGTGCCAGCAGCTTAAACGCCGTCGGGGCGGAGCTGTTTTTT,CASSLNAVGAELFF
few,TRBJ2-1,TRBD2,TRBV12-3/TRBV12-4,TGTGCCAGCACGCGAGGGGGGGGGACTAGCGGCTACAATGAGCAGTTCTTC,CASTRGGGTSGYNEQFF
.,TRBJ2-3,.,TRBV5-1,TGCGCCAGCAGCTTGGAGACAGGGAGGACAGATACGCAGTATTTT,CASSLETGRTDTQYF
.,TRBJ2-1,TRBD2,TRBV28,TGTGCCAGCGGTGAAGGGCTAGCGGGAGTCGATGAGCAGTTCTTC,CASGEGLAGVDEQFF
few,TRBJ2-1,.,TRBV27,TGTGCCAGCAGTTTTGGCAGGGGAGGGTACAATGAGCAGTTCTTC,CASSFGRGGYNEQFF
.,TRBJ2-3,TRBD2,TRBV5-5,TGTGCCAGCAGGCGAACTAGCGCTATATCCACAGATACGCAGTATTTT,CASRRTSAISTDTQYF
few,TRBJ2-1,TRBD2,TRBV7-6,TGTGCCAGCAGCTTAGCTAGCGGGAGGCCCCACAATGAGCAGTTCTTC,CASSLASGRPHNEQFF
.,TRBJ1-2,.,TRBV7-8,TGTGCCAGCAGCTTAGGAGCGCAGGGAGTTGGTGGCTACACCTTC,CASSLGAQGVGGYTF
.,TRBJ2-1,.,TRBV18,TGTGCCAGCTCACCACTAGCGGCCTACAATGAGCAGTTCTTC,CASSPLAAYNEQFF
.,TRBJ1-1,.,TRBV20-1,TGCAGTGCTAGAGATTTTGGGGCGCGCACTGAAGCTTTCTTT,CSARDFGARTEAFF
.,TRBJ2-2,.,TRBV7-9,TGTGCCAGCAGCTTTGGGGCCGGGGAGCTGTTTTTT,CASSFGAGELFF
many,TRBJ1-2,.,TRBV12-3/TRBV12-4,TGTGCCAGCAGTTTGGTTGGTATTAACTACACCTTC,CASSLVGINYTF
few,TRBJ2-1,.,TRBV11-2,TGTGCCAGCAGCCATACAATTCCTAAGGATGAGCAGTTCTTC,CASSHTIPKDEQFF
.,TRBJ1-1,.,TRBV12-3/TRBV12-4,TGTGCCAGCAGTTTAGACAGGTGGGCAGAGAACACTGAAGCTTTCTTT,CASSLDRWAENTEAFF
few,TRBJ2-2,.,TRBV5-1,TGCGCCAGCAGCTTGGGCGGGGGCGTCACCGGGGAGCTGTTTTTT,CASSLGGGVTGELFF
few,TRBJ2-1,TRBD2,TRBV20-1,TGCAGTGCTAGTAGGCCTAGCGGAGGTGCCCATGAGCAGTTCTTC,CSASRPSGGAHEQFF
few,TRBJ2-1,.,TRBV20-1,TGCAGTGCTACTTCCTTCTTTAGCGGAACCTACAATGAGCAGTTCTTC,CSATSFFSGTYNEQFF
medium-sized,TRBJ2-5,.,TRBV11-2,TGTGCCAGCAGCTTAAAGACTAGTGGCGCGACCCAGTACTTC,CASSLKTSGATQYF
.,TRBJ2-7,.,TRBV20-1,TGCAGTGCTAGATCGGACCTCGCCGCAACCTACGACGAGCAGTACTTC,CSARSDLAATYDEQYF
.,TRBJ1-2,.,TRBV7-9,TGTGCCAGCAGCCTCGGGGGAGCTCATGGCTACACCTTC,CASSLGGAHGYTF
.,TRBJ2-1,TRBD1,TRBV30,TGTGCCTGGAGTGTACAGGGGGGAATATACAATGAGCAGTTCTTC,CAWSVQGGIYNEQFF